This T cell receptor beta chain appears in the sequencing data of a study of blood T cell repertoires in COVID-19 (dated by TCRdb to 2019 to 2021). Regarding the complete study: Collaborator samples came from the United States, Italy and Spain and covered acute and convalescent phases of COVID-19. The prospective study material was composed of cDNA or gDNA derived from T cells, B-cell-depleted T cells, or PBMCs. Subjects who had been exposed to COVID-19, were actively infected with it, or had recovered from it provided the deeply sampled blood TCRbeta repertoires that made up the dataset. A freely available public database, intended as a resource for researchers studying the immune response to SARS-CoV-2, is where the repertoires were released. The samples were drawn from the first 160 participants of the ongoing ImmuneRACE study and from 1,254 subjects provided by 6 global collaborators. A de-identified subject ID, COVID-19 status, age in years and sex were almost always included in the sample metadata. Where HLA class I and class II types were available, the types were taken from metadata supplied by the sample provider, not from assay-based typing.

The study at large found these results: How much clinical and demographic metadata was included differed by source and by participant, and the metadata was provided uncurated.

In Seattle, one collaborating source enrolled patients while the infection was active and tracked those patients longitudinally over the course of disease. Each collaborating institution followed its own protocols to collect whole blood in K2EDTA tubes. Collaborator samples were shipped for TCRbeta analysis as frozen whole blood, isolated PBMCs, or DNA extracted from either sample type. The immunoSEQ Assay, a bias-controlled multiplex PCR, was used to amplify TCRbeta CDR3 regions from genomic DNA. As for the original processing: The number of nucleated cells in each sample was estimated from the amplification of reference gene primers within the assay. To quantify the absolute abundance of each unique TCRbeta CDR3 rearrangement, sequence reads were collapsed and filtered. For each sample, productive Simpson clonality was calculated as the square root of Simpson's diversity index across productive rearrangements. TCRdb retrieved this table from immuneACCESS and kept in-frame rearrangements only. Not all clones are present; in checked studies, unresolved V genes account for under half, and no reason is known for the remainder. V, J and clone size were drawn from that table, and D and trimming were deduced from the DNA. The sample yields approximately 79,000 clones; more than 70% were counted once. The leading ten clones occupy 10% to 15% of the sample.

The CDR3, from cysteine to phenylalanine, totals 15 residues. The CDR3 DNA has 45 bases and is translated from base 1. Clipping removes 1 base from V and 4 bases from J, with 3 as the unmatched junction base count. As encoded in the germline V gene (reference sequence), CDR1 is LNHNV while CDR2 is YYDKDF. Note on this clone: No cognate antigen has been identified for it. There are no base qualities to consult, and no much larger clone falls within one base.

Here the chain combines TRBV15 and TRBJ1-4; TRBD1 agrees with 7 junctional bases. The receptor's source is a man between 50 and 59 years old with COVID-19, enrolled during active disease. The sequenced material came from peripheral blood. At the DNA level, the sequence is TGTGCCACCAGCAGAGCCAACAGGGGTAATGAAAAACTGTTTTTT. Its protein is CATSRANRGNEKLFF.